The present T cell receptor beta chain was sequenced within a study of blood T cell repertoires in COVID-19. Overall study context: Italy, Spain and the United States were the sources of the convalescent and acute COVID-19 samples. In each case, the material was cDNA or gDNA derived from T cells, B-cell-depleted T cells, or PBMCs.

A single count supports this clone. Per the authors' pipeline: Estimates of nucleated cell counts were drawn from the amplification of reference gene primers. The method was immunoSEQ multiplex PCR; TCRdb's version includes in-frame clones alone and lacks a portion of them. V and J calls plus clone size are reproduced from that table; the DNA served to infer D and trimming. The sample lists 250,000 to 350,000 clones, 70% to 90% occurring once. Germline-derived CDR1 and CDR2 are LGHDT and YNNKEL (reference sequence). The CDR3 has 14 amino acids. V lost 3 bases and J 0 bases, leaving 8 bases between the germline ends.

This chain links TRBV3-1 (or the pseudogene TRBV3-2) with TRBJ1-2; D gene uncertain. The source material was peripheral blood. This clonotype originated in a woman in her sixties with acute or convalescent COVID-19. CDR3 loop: CASSHPFSNYGYTF. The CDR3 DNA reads TGTGCCAGCAGCCACCCCTTTTCTAACTATGGCTACACCTTC.